Presented here are 8 T cell receptor beta chains from one specimen sequenced in a study of radiotherapy plus CTLA-4 blockade in lung cancer. Only in-frame clones appear in the TCRdb table, and some are missing; sequencing was by immunoSEQ multiplex PCR. The sample yields 120,000 or so clones, just under 90% seen once. The sequencing here drew on peripheral blood, taken from a patient treated with radiotherapy plus ipilimumab. The receptors stem from a human donor with non-small cell lung cancer that progressed on radiotherapy plus ipilimumab.

The chain has TRBV5-5 and TRBJ1-4, with D possibly being TRBD1 (5 bases). CDR3 size: 13 residues. The V and J ends lost 5 bases and 8 bases respectively, with 13 bases between them. From germline, CDR1 is SGHKS and CDR2 YYEKEE (reference sequence). The CDR3 sequence is CASREWGLEKLFF. In DNA, the CDR3 is TGTGCCAGCAGGGAATGGGGGTTAGAAAAACTGTTTTTT. Combining the CDR3 with reference TRBV5-5 and TRBJ1-4 gives the whole variable domain DAGVTQSPTHLIKTRGQQVTLRCSPISGHKSVSWYQQVLGQGPQFIFQYYEKEERGRGNFPDRFSARQFPNYSSELNVNALLLGDSALYLCASREWGLEKLFFGSGTQLSVL.

This clone was found once. The chain combines TRBV5-1 with TRBJ2-6, with D uncertain. Germline lookup yields CDR1 SGHRS and CDR2 YFSETQ. The CDR3 spans 14 residues. The V and J ends lost 4 bases and 3 bases respectively, with 8 bases between them. CDR3: CASSPGGGANVLTF. CDR3 nucleotide sequence: TGCGCCAGCAGCCCCGGTGGTGGGGCCAACGTCCTGACTTTC.

This clone showed up just once. The rearrangement joins TRBV25-1 to TRBJ1-1; TRBD1 matches at 9 bases. In germline, CDR1 is MGHDK, CDR2 SYGVNS. This CDR3 comprises 16 residues. After removal of 3 bases from V and 2 bases from J, the junction contained 7 bases not matched to a gene. In nucleotides, the CDR3 is TGTGCCAGCAGTGAGACAGGGGGGCGCGGAAACACTGAAGCTTTCTTT. It yields the protein CASSETGGRGNTEAFF.

The chain couples TRBV18 to TRBJ1-2, with TRBD1 as a possible D gene (6 bases). Germline CDR1 KGHSH, CDR2 LQKENI. V was pared by 6 bases and J by 7 bases, with 12 bases between. The CDR3 consists of 12 residues. This chain's CDR3 is CASSSDRPGYTF. CDR3 DNA: TGTGCCAGCTCGTCGGACAGACCTGGCTACACCTTC.

The V call is TRBV5-1, the J call TRBJ1-1; D possibly corresponds to TRBD1 (6 bases). CDR1 is SGHRS, CDR2 YFSETQ, per germline. The CDR3 has 14 amino acids. Trimming pared 4 bases from V and 5 bases from J, leaving 15 bases between. The CDR3 loop reads CASSINRVGTEAFF. As DNA, the CDR3 is TGCGCCAGCAGCATTAACAGGGTGGGGACTGAAGCTTTCTTT. Drawing the rest from reference TRBV5-1 and TRBJ1-1, the complete variable domain is KAGVTQTPRYLIKTRGQQVTLSCSPISGHRSVSWYQQTPGQGLQFLFEYFSETQRNKGNFPGRFSGRQFSNSRSEMNVSTLELGDSALYLCASSINRVGTEAFFGQGTRLTVV.

In its sample, this clone was seen a few times. The rearrangement uses TRBV10-1 and TRBJ1-2; the match to TRBD1 covers 8 bases. The CDR3 is 13 amino acids. From germline, CDR1 is WNHNN and CDR2 SYGVQD (reference sequence). J gave up 8 bases and V 4 bases, and 6 bases lay outside the gene matches. The DNA for the CDR3 is TGCGCCAGCAGTGCAGGACAGGGTGGCGGCTACACCTTC. Residues: CASSAGQGGGYTF.

The chain is built from TRBV6-6 and TRBJ2-5, with a possible D match to TRBD1 (5 bases). The CDR3 loop spans 14 amino acids. V lost 2 bases and J lost 5, with 12 bases in between. In germline, CDR1 is MNHNY, CDR2 SVGAGI (reference sequence). Written as DNA, the CDR3 is TGTGCCAGCAGTTACGGACACCAAGCGGAGACCCAGTACTTC. Protein product: CASSYGHQAETQYF.

This clone was observed a single time. The chain carries TRBV6-5 and TRBJ2-7, with 9 nucleotides matching TRBD2. V lost 6 bases and J lost 1; bases outside the gene matches: 4. The CDR3 runs 14 residues. Germline V gene data show CDR1 as MNHEY and CDR2 as SVGAGI. The CDR3 DNA reads TGTGCCAGCAGCATTAGCGGGGGATCCTACGAGCAGTACTTC. Amino acids: CASSISGGSYEQYF.